The rows below give T cell receptor beta chains drawn from one sample of a study of shared clonotypes between healthy human individuals. Clones were sequenced by immunoSEQ multiplex PCR, and TCRdb holds only the in-frame ones, with some missing. Of millions of clones in the sample, approximately 92% were seen once. The sample taken for sequencing was naive CD4+ T cells sorted from blood. The receptors stem from a man aged 18 to 29 in good health. Both conserved end residues are part of each CDR3. D genes are given only for firm matches. Not all rows give a size; the values are once, few, many and, for expanded clones, a class.

abundance,v_gene,j_gene,d_gene,CDR3nt,CDR3aa
NA,TRBV10-2,TRBJ1-1,NA,TGCGCCAGCAGTGAGCTACAGGTGGGGTGGGACACTGAAGCTTTCTTT,CASSELQVGWDTEAFF
NA,TRBV18,TRBJ2-7,TRBD2,TGTGCCAGCTCACCTACTACTAGCGTGACCTACGAGCAGTACTTC,CASSPTTSVTYEQYF
NA,TRBV5-1,TRBJ2-1,TRBD1,TGCGCCAGCAGCTTGGCTGGACAGGATAAGGGTGAGCAGTTCTTC,CASSLAGQDKGEQFF
NA,TRBV4-1,TRBJ1-2,NA,TGCGCCAGCAGCCAAGACGTGGGGGTAGACTATGGCTACACCTTC,CASSQDVGVDYGYTF
NA,TRBV2,TRBJ2-7,NA,TGTGCCAGCACCGGGGGACTGGGATCGTGGGAGCAGTACTTC,CASTGGLGSWEQYF
NA,TRBV11-2,TRBJ2-2,NA,TGTGCCAGCAGCTTAGTAGGAGCCAACACCGGGGAGCTGTTTTTT,CASSLVGANTGELFF
NA,TRBV2,TRBJ2-7,NA,TGTGCCAGCAGTGTTGGGCTGTTCGAGCAGTACTTC,CASSVGLFEQYF
few,TRBV20-1,TRBJ2-5,NA,TGCAGTGCCCCTCGGGGGACCCAGTACTTC,CSAPRGTQYF
NA,TRBV7-2,TRBJ1-1,TRBD1,TGTGCCAGCGGCTACAGGGGGAACACTGAAGCTTTCTTT,CASGYRGNTEAFF
NA,TRBV28,TRBJ2-7,NA,TGTGCCAGCATGTCGGGCTACTACGAGCAGTACTTC,CASMSGYYEQYF
once,TRBV18,TRBJ2-2,TRBD1,TGTGCCAGCTCACCTACGACAGGGGGCTTGACCGGGGAGCTGTTTTTT,CASSPTTGGLTGELFF
once,TRBV4-3,TRBJ2-3,NA,TGCGCCAGCAGCCAAGAAATCGGGACACAACACACAGATACGCAGTATTTT,CASSQEIGTQHTDTQYF
NA,TRBV4-3,TRBJ2-1,TRBD2,TGCGCCAGCAGCCAAGACCCGGCTAGCGGGAGTCGTGAGCAGTTCTTC,CASSQDPASGSREQFF
NA,TRBV6-6,TRBJ2-7,NA,TGTGCCAGCAGGGACTTCTACGAGCAGTACTTC,CASRDFYEQYF
NA,TRBV9,TRBJ2-3,TRBD2,TGTGCCAGCAGCGTTGGTAGCGGGGGGGCGTTACTAGATACGCAGTATTTT,CASSVGSGGALLDTQYF
once,TRBV5-6,TRBJ2-7,TRBD1,TGTGCCAGCAGCTTGCCGGGACAGGGGTTAGCCGAGCAGTACTTC,CASSLPGQGLAEQYF
NA,TRBV7-2,TRBJ2-7,NA,TGTGCCAGCAGCTCACCCCAGGCGGGCGAGCAGTACTTC,CASSSPQAGEQYF
NA,TRBV10-3,TRBJ2-7,TRBD1,TGTGCCATCAGACTATCGGGACAGGGGGCCCACGAGCAGTACTTC,CAIRLSGQGAHEQYF
NA,TRBV4-1,TRBJ2-7,NA,TGCGCCAGCAGGCAGGTGGGTTTAAGCTCCTACGAGCAGTACTTC,CASRQVGLSSYEQYF
NA,TRBV19,TRBJ2-3,NA,TGTGCCAGTAGTATTCTGGGGTCGTCAGATACGCAGTATTTT,CASSILGSSDTQYF
NA,TRBV6-1,TRBJ2-1,NA,TGTGCCAGTCGGCGACTAGAAGGATCCTACAATGAGCAGTTCTTC,CASRRLEGSYNEQFF
once,TRBV6-1,TRBJ1-4,NA,TGTGCCAGCAGTGAAGCGCAGAGTAGGCCTAATGAAAAACTGTTTTTT,CASSEAQSRPNEKLFF
NA,TRBV5-6,TRBJ2-3,TRBD2,TGTGCCAGCAGCTCCGGGACTAGGACCACAGATACGCAGTATTTT,CASSSGTRTTDTQYF
once,TRBV9,TRBJ2-7,NA,TGTGCCAGCAGCGGGCGGGGGCCCGGACCCTACGAGCAGTACTTC,CASSGRGPGPYEQYF
NA,TRBV2,TRBJ2-3,NA,TGTGCCAGCAGTGAAAACTCCCTGAGGGATGATACGCAGTATTTT,CASSENSLRDDTQYF
NA,TRBV28,TRBJ1-4,TRBD1,TGTGCCTCAAAATGGGACAGTAGTAATGAAAAACTGTTTTTT,CASKWDSSNEKLFF
NA,TRBV11-2,TRBJ2-7,TRBD1,TGTGCCAGCAGCTTATCCTGGACAGGCCACCCCTACGAGCAGTACTTC,CASSLSWTGHPYEQYF
NA,TRBV6-1,TRBJ1-5,NA,TGTGCCAGCAGTGAAGCCCGACCCGGCAATCAGCCCCAGCATTTT,CASSEARPGNQPQHF
NA,TRBV2,TRBJ2-3,TRBD2,TGTGCCAGCAGTGAAAGAGGGGTGTTGCTAGCGGGGACCACAGATACGCAGTATTTT,CASSERGVLLAGTTDTQYF
NA,TRBV18,TRBJ2-5,NA,TGTGCCAGCTCCCCCGTTGGGGAAAAAGAGACCCAGTACTTC,CASSPVGEKETQYF
NA,TRBV5-1,TRBJ2-5,NA,TGCGCCAGCAGCTTGGGGAATGCGGCGGGGGAGACCCAGTACTTC,CASSLGNAAGETQYF
NA,TRBV27,TRBJ2-2,TRBD2,TGTGCCAGCAGTTTATCGCTAGCGGGGGGGCCCGGGGAGCTGTTTTTT,CASSLSLAGGPGELFF
NA,TRBV6-5,TRBJ2-5,NA,TGTGCCAGCAGTTCCTCTCCTAGTCAAGAGACCCAGTACTTC,CASSSSPSQETQYF
NA,TRBV6-5,TRBJ2-3,TRBD2,TGTGCCAGCAGTTACGAGCGGGGGGGCGGAAATACGCAGTATTTT,CASSYERGGGNTQYF
NA,TRBV11-2,TRBJ1-4,NA,TGTGCCAGCAGCTTAGACAGCCTTAATGAAAAACTGTTTTTT,CASSLDSLNEKLFF
NA,TRBV5-6,TRBJ2-7,NA,TGTGCCAGCAGCTCCGACCAGGGCTACGAGCAGTACTTC,CASSSDQGYEQYF
NA,TRBV7-2,TRBJ2-2,NA,TGTGCCAGCAGCTTAGGTGGGAACACCGGGGAGCTGTTTTTT,CASSLGGNTGELFF
NA,TRBV19,TRBJ2-2,TRBD1,TGTGCCAGTAGCGGACAGGGGGCCAACTTGAACACCGGGGAGCTGTTTTTT,CASSGQGANLNTGELFF
NA,TRBV7-2,TRBJ2-3,NA,TGTGCCAGCAGCTTAGTTGGGACTAGCACAGATACGCAGTATTTT,CASSLVGTSTDTQYF
NA,TRBV11-2,TRBJ1-6,NA,TGTGCCAGCAGCTTGGGATGGGGTTCCTATAATTCACCCCTCCACTTT,CASSLGWGSYNSPLHF
NA,TRBV15,TRBJ2-7,TRBD1,TGTGCCACCAGCAGACAGACAGGGGGTTTCTACGAGCAGTACTTC,CATSRQTGGFYEQYF
NA,TRBV5-1,TRBJ1-6,NA,TGCGCCAGCAGCTTAGGTCAGATGAGGATCGAATATAATTCACCCCTCCACTTT,CASSLGQMRIEYNSPLHF
NA,TRBV7-2,TRBJ2-7,NA,TGTGCCAGCAGCTTAGAAGGGTATCTGTCCCACGAGCAGTACTTC,CASSLEGYLSHEQYF
NA,TRBV12-5,TRBJ2-7,NA,NA,CASGLAQAGAYEQYF
NA,TRBV6-5,TRBJ1-3,NA,TGTGCCAGCGGGCTGACTTCTGGAAACACCATATATTTT,CASGLTSGNTIYF
NA,TRBV7-9,TRBJ1-1,NA,TGTGCCAGCAGCTACGCCGGGGGTGGCACTGAAGCTTTCTTT,CASSYAGGGTEAFF
NA,TRBV19,TRBJ1-2,NA,TGTGCCAGTAGCCCCCTTTACAGACGACCTAACTATGGCTACACCTTC,CASSPLYRRPNYGYTF
NA,TRBV11-2,TRBJ2-7,TRBD1,TGTGCCAGCAGCTTAGATGGACAGGGGTCTTACGAGCAGTACTTC,CASSLDGQGSYEQYF
NA,TRBV19,TRBJ1-2,NA,TGTGCCAGTAGTAGAGACACGAACTATGGCTACACCTTC,CASSRDTNYGYTF
NA,TRBV7-9,TRBJ2-2,NA,TGTGCCAGCCGAAGATCAGAGAGAAAGGGGGAGCTGTTTTTT,CASRRSERKGELFF
NA,TRBV27,TRBJ2-2,NA,TGTGCCAGCATCCCCACAAGGCCAGGACGGACCGGGGAGCTGTTTTTT,CASIPTRPGRTGELFF
NA,TRBV5-1,TRBJ2-2,NA,TGCGCCACTTCGATTACAGGGTCACATCAGGGCGGGGAGCTGTTTTTT,CATSITGSHQGGELFF
NA,TRBV9,TRBJ2-3,TRBD2,TGTGCCAGCAGCGCTCGAGCGGGAGGTAAAGATACGCAGTATTTT,CASSARAGGKDTQYF
NA,TRBV19,TRBJ1-1,NA,TGTGCCAGCATCCCGAGGATGAACACTGAAGCTTTCTTT,CASIPRMNTEAFF
NA,TRBV11-2,TRBJ2-4,TRBD1,TGTGCCAGCAGCCGAGACAGGGCCACTCAGTACTTC,CASSRDRATQYF
NA,TRBV7-2,TRBJ2-1,TRBD2,TGTGCCAGCAGCTTAGTAGCGGGAGTAGGAAATGAGCAGTTCTTC,CASSLVAGVGNEQFF
once,TRBV27,TRBJ2-4,NA,TGTGCCAGCAGCGAGGGACATTTGCTAGCCAAAAACATTCAGTACTTC,CASSEGHLLAKNIQYF